This T cell receptor beta chain originates from a study of cytomegalovirus exposure and HLA in healthy donors. Overall study results and limits: Published work reported that the classifier diagnosed cytomegalovirus status with high specificity and sensitivity.

Separate from the roughly 670-subject first cohort, the roughly 130-subject validation cohort was the one that the donors belonged to. Here immunoSEQ multiplex PCR was the method, and the copy in TCRdb shows in-frame clones only, minus some. The data hold 100,000 to 150,000 clones, with around nine tenths observed a single time. Trimming at V came to 0 bases and at J to 4 bases, leaving 4 bases not matched to a gene. CDR1 is ENHRY, CDR2 SYGVKD, per germline. CDR3 length equals 15 residues. With respect to this clone: Its antigen is not identified.

The TCR sequence derives from a woman younger than 30 in good health and CMV-seronegative. The chain employs TRBV10-3 and TRBJ2-5, with 8 bases fitting TRBD2. Sequenced input: PBMCs. The CDR3 DNA sequence: TGTGCCATCAGTGAGTCAGCGGGGGTTGGAGAGACCCAGTACTTC. It is translated as CAISESAGVGETQYF.